These 9 T cell receptor beta chains share one sample of origin, sequenced in a study of cytomegalovirus exposure and HLA in healthy donors. Repertoires were generated with immunoSEQ multiplex PCR, while TCRdb's copy carries only in-frame clones and drops some. The sample includes about 150,000 clones, about 95% of them seen just once. Input material: PBMCs. The receptors come from a man aged 18 to 35 in good health and CMV-seropositive.

A few counts support this clone. The chain uses TRBV10-1 and TRBJ2-7; TRBD1 might be the D (6 bases). Deletions cut 8 bases from V and 0 bases from J, with 14 bases between. CDR3 length equals 14 residues. The germline gives CDR1 WNHNN, CDR2 SYGVQD (reference sequence). CDR3 sequence: CASPQGKSSYEQYF. CDR3 sequence (DNA): TGCGCCAGCCCACAGGGAAAGAGCTCCTACGAGCAGTACTTC.

The chain employs TRBV7-9 and TRBJ2-1; 8 bases agree with TRBD2. The CDR3 runs 14 residues. Germline trimming cut 5 bases from V and 3 bases from J; bases unmatched to any gene: 3. Germline-derived CDR1 and CDR2 are SEHNR and FQNEAQ (reference sequence). CDR3 nucleotides: TGTGCCAGCAGCGTTAGCGGGAACTACAATGAGCAGTTCTTC. Its protein is CASSVSGNYNEQFF.

The CDR3, as DNA: TGTGCCAGCAGCCCACAGAGCTCTGGAAACACCATATATTTT. Its translation is CASSPQSSGNTIYF. The chain combines TRBV7-9 with TRBJ1-3; no definite D call. This CDR3 is built from 14 residues. CDR1 SEHNR and CDR2 FQNEAQ come from the germline V gene (reference sequence). V gave up 5 bases and J gave up 0 bases, with 8 bases separating them.

This chain uses TRBV7-6 with TRBJ2-5; 10 nucleotides agree with TRBD1. The CDR3 sequence is 15 residues long. CDR1 and CDR2 (germline): SGHVS, FNYEAQ. With V trimmed by 4 bases and J by 3 bases, 5 bases remained unmatched. CDR3 loop: CASSSFGTGEETQYF. Here the CDR3 DNA reads TGTGCCAGCAGCTCCTTTGGGACAGGGGAAGAGACCCAGTACTTC.

This chain joins TRBV2 and TRBJ2-3, with 7 bases aligning to TRBD2. The V gene's germline CDR1 is SNHLY and CDR2 FYNNEI. CDR3 size: 17 residues. V trimming: 6 bases; J trimming: 2 bases; junction bases outside the gene matches: 14. The DNA of the CDR3 is TGTGCCAGCAGCGTACTTAAGGGAGGGAGGTTCACAGATACGCAGTATTTT. Protein: CASSVLKGGRFTDTQYF.

The rearrangement uses TRBV7-8 and TRBJ2-2, with 7 nucleotides matching TRBD1. Germline-derived CDR1 and CDR2 are SGHVS and FQNEAQ. Unmatched junction bases numbered 7, after V lost 5 bases and J lost 4 bases. There are 15 residues in the CDR3. The CDR3 region is CASSHMNRGTGELFF. In nucleotides, the CDR3 is TGTGCCAGCAGCCACATGAACAGGGGCACCGGGGAGCTGTTTTTT.

The V gene is TRBV2, the J gene TRBJ2-7; tentative D call: TRBD2 (6 bases). CDR3 length equals 12 residues. Germline V gives CDR1 SNHLY, CDR2 FYNNEI. V dropped 7 bases and J dropped 3 bases, with 10 bases sitting between them. CDR3 bases: TGTGCCAGCACCCGACTAGGCTACGAGCAGTACTTC. It encodes CASTRLGYEQYF.

The rearrangement links TRBV28 to TRBJ1-5; 7 bases match TRBD1. Trimming at V came to 6 bases and at J to 3 bases, leaving 8 bases not matched to a gene. The length of the CDR3 is 15 residues. Germline CDR1 MDHEN, CDR2 SYDVKM. CDR3 loop: CASRQGTETNQPQHF. The CDR3 nucleotides read TGTGCCAGCAGACAGGGGACAGAGACCAATCAGCCCCAGCATTTT. Full variable domain (remainder filled in from reference TRBV28 and TRBJ1-5): DVKVTQSSRYLVKRTGEKVFLECVQDMDHENMFWYRQDPGLGLRLIYFSYDVKMKEKGDIPEGYSVSREKKERFSLILESASTNQTSMYLCASRQGTETNQPQHFGDGTRLSIL.

The chain employs TRBV5-1 and TRBJ1-2; 7 bases are shared with TRBD1. With V trimmed by 4 bases and J by 8 bases, 11 bases remained unmatched. This CDR3 has 14 amino acids. Germline CDR1 and CDR2: SGHRS and YFSETQ. The CDR3 DNA reads as TGCGCCAGCAGCCCAGGGACAGACTATGGGGGCTACACCTTC. Protein sequence: CASSPGTDYGGYTF.